The clone carrying this TCR beta chain was counted ten times or more. Its antigen is not identified. This CDR3 comprises 13 residues. V was clipped by 4 bases and J by 4 bases, with 8 bases between them. Germline V CDR1 and CDR2: SEHNR, FQNEAQ (reference sequence). TCR beta VDJ combinations and CDR3 sequences were profiled from genomic DNA. TCRdb re-analysed the reads in MiXCR, keeping a single row per CDR3 protein. The repertoire consists of approximately 130,000 distinct CDR3 sequences, with roughly 40% occurring once and the leading ten covering roughly 8.9%. This sample is part of a study of CD8+CD57+ T cells in acquired aplastic anemia. Overall study: Sorted CD4+ and CD8+ cells yielded DNA averaging around 3.5 ug. Study-wide results and caveats: Statistical testing detected no significant gap in CD8+ Simpson's diversity between patients and controls. Comparison of patients with controls identified roughly 27 shared CD8+ CDR3 sequences.

This sequence was found in a human donor in good health, serving as a control. Sequencing was performed on sorted CD4+, CD8+, or CD8+CD57+ T cells (not recorded which) from PBMCs. This chain joins TRBV7-9 and TRBJ2-1; D is unresolved. The CDR3 sequence is CASSSDGYNEQFF. The CDR3 coding sequence is TGTGCCAGCAGCTCGGACGGTTACAATGAGCAGTTCTTC.